One sample yielded the 13 T cell receptor beta chains listed below, sequenced in a study of blood T cells in healthy people across ages. Together with a sample-barcoded 5' primer, a J-beta primer mix was included in a second PCR lasting about 7 to 11 cycles. TCRdb re-called the 5' RACE reads with MiXCR, one entry per CDR3 protein. The data hold around 1.5 million distinct CDR3 sequences, with 30% to 40% observed a single time. Sequencing was done on a sample of blood. The receptors here all came from a woman aged 25 to 39 in good health.

Note on this clonotype: This clone may be a read error of a much larger clone one base away. The rearrangement uses TRBV10-3 and TRBJ2-5, with D hard to call. The end of the DNA aligns better with TRBJ2-7, so the J call may be wrong. The CDR3 runs 11 residues. CDR1 is ENHRY, CDR2 SYGVKD, per germline. CDR3 sequence (DNA): TGTGCCATCAGTGGGTCTCACGAGCAGTACTTC. The encoded protein is CAISGSHEQYF.

This sequence joins TRBV30 and TRBJ2-5, with D hard to call. CDR1 and CDR2 (germline): GTSNPN, SVGIG (reference sequence). CDR3 length: 13 residues. The V end was cut by 5 bases, the J end by 1 base, with 11 bases between. CDR3 nucleotides: TGTGCCTGGGGAGACGGCGCCCAAGAGACCCAGTACTTC. Encoded protein: CAWGDGAQETQYF.

This clonotype has more than one count but fewer than ten. The rearrangement uses TRBV30 and TRBJ2-6; tentatively, D is TRBD1 (6 bases). The V and J ends lost 0 bases and 1 base respectively, with 19 bases between them. Per germline, CDR1 GTSNPN and CDR2 SVGIG (reference sequence). The CDR3 is 19 amino acids. CDR3 loop: CAWSVRFGRGWSGANVLTF. The CDR3 DNA reads TGTGCCTGGAGTGTACGGTTCGGCAGGGGCTGGTCTGGGGCCAACGTCCTGACTTTC.

A note on this clonotype: A much larger clone lies a single base off, so this may be a read error. CDR3 loop: CAGSLRKETQYF. In DNA, the CDR3 is TGTGCCGGCAGCTTGCGGAAAGAGACCCAGTACTTC. This rearrangement joins TRBV7-9 to TRBJ2-5, with D hard to call. Germline loops: CDR1 SEHNR, CDR2 FQNEAQ (reference sequence). The CDR3 covers 12 residues.

This clonotype was counted between two and nine times. CDR3 amino acids: CASSLRRHTDTQYF. The CDR3 coding sequence is TGTGCCAGCAGTTTAAGACGGCACACAGATACGCAGTATTTT. V is TRBV27 and J is TRBJ2-3; no definite D call. The CDR3 consists of 14 residues. The germline V gene has CDR1 MNHEY and CDR2 SMNVEV (reference sequence). V dropped 2 bases and J dropped 2 bases, with 8 bases sitting between them.

The table lists this clonotype with many counts. The chain employs TRBV15 and TRBJ1-2; a possible D gene is TRBD1 (6 bases). Between the trimmed V and J ends, which lost 0 bases and 3 bases, there was a span of 11 bases. Germline CDR1 reads LNHNV; CDR2 reads YYDKDF (reference sequence). There are 15 residues in the CDR3. The CDR3 loop is CATSRDVGGDYGYTF. CDR3 sequence (DNA): TGTGCCACCAGCAGAGATGTGGGGGGCGACTATGGCTACACCTTC.

This clonotype appeared a few times. CDR3 DNA: TGTGCCAGCAGCCCCGACCCGGGGAGGGGTTACAATGAGCAGTTCTTC. Protein: CASSPDPGRGYNEQFF. This rearrangement joins TRBV7-3 to TRBJ2-1; 7 nucleotides match TRBD2. V lost 5 bases and J lost 4; bases outside the gene matches: 11. Germline loops: CDR1 SGHTA, CDR2 FQGTGA. The CDR3 runs to 16 residues.

This clonotype came up a few times. This sequence joins TRBV14 and TRBJ2-1; maybe TRBD2 (6 bases). Trimming took off 4 bases at V and 0 bases at J, with 22 bases between the two ends. The CDR3 loop spans 19 amino acids. Germline lookup yields CDR1 SGHDN and CDR2 FVKESK. This chain's CDR3 is CASSPLGGRGATSYNEQFF. CDR3 DNA sequence: TGTGCCAGCAGCCCCCTTGGGGGTCGCGGGGCGACCTCCTACAATGAGCAGTTCTTC.

The sample holds many counts of this clonotype. The genes are TRBV6-1 and TRBJ2-5; 13 nucleotides match TRBD2. In germline, CDR1 is MNHNS, CDR2 SASEGT. CDR3 length equals 17 residues. Unmatched junction bases numbered 8, after V lost 5 bases and J lost 2 bases. CDR3 sequence: CASSPSQTSGGQETQYF. In nucleotides, the CDR3 is TGTGCCAGCAGTCCAAGTCAGACTAGCGGGGGGCAAGAGACCCAGTACTTC.

This clonotype came up a few times. The chain couples TRBV15 to TRBJ2-1; 8 nucleotides line up with TRBD2. Losses at the gene ends were 1 base for V and 5 bases for J; bases not matched to a gene: 13. The CDR3 runs 18 residues. In germline, CDR1 is LNHNV, CDR2 YYDKDF (reference sequence). CDR3 sequence: CATSRVPRGASGHNEQFF. Here the CDR3 DNA reads TGTGCCACCAGCAGAGTTCCGCGCGGGGCTAGCGGGCACAATGAGCAGTTCTTC.

The V and J genes are TRBV30 and TRBJ2-7; unclear D gene. The CDR3 is made up of 11 amino acids. Germline-derived CDR1 and CDR2 are GTSNPN and SVGIG (reference sequence). V gave up 0 bases and J gave up 12 bases, with 12 bases separating them. In DNA, the CDR3 is TGTGCCTGGAGTGTGCATGGGGTGGGGTACTTC. It is translated as CAWSVHGVGYF.

The table lists this clonotype with a few counts. The CDR3 nucleotides are TGCAGTGCTGGGGCGGGTGGCTACACCTTC. Its protein is CSAGAGGYTF. The rearrangement joins TRBV20-1 to TRBJ1-2, with D perhaps matching TRBD1 (5 bases). The V end was cut by 5 bases, the J end by 7 bases, with 8 bases between. The CDR3 has 10 residues. Germline assignment: CDR1 DFQATT and CDR2 SNEGSKA (reference sequence).

The rearrangement links TRBV6-1 to TRBJ2-7, with D uncertain. The germline V and J ends were trimmed by 3 bases and 9 bases, with 12 bases remaining between them. Per germline, CDR1 MNHNS and CDR2 SASEGT. This CDR3 comprises 12 residues. This chain's CDR3 is CASSDWALGQYF. As DNA, the CDR3 is TGTGCCAGCAGTGACTGGGCTTTAGGGCAGTACTTC.